The 7 T cell receptor beta chains reported below all come from one sample, sequenced in a study of T cell repertoires in cytomegalovirus infection. TCRdb called the reads again in MiXCR, with one record for every CDR3 protein. The table shows fewer than 850,000 distinct CDR3 sequences, with around 29% occurring only once. Their specific antigens are unknown. This specimen consisted of cultured CD8+ T cells from PBMCs, obtained from culture after CMV antigen stimulation. Receptors were obtained from a human donor in good health (CMV status not recorded). Some clones in this sample may be carry-over from other donors' samples.

This clonotype was counted a few times. The chain joins TRBV9 to TRBJ2-2, with 9 bases lining up with TRBD1. Germline V gene data show CDR1 as SGDLS and CDR2 as YYNGEE. V lost 3 bases to trimming and J lost 4 bases; unmatched junction nucleotides: 4. This CDR3 is built from 15 residues. The CDR3 sequence: CASSAGTGRTGELFF. The CDR3 coding sequence is TGTGCCAGCAGCGCCGGGACAGGGCGCACCGGGGAGCTGTTTTTT.

For the CDR3, the DNA is TGCAGTGCTCTCGGTGATAGCAATCAGCCCCAGCATTTT. It translates to CSALGDSNQPQHF. This chain joins TRBV20-1 and TRBJ1-5; D remains unclear. Germline V gene data show CDR1 as DFQATT and CDR2 as SNEGSKA (reference sequence). The CDR3 consists of 13 residues. V dropped 5 bases and J dropped 0 bases, with 8 bases sitting between them.

The gene calls are TRBV7-9 and TRBJ2-3; 7 nucleotides align to TRBD1. Germline lookup yields CDR1 SEHNR and CDR2 FQNEAQ (reference sequence). V lost 2 bases to trimming and J lost 2 bases; unmatched junction nucleotides: 7. The CDR3 has 16 amino acids. The CDR3 sequence: CASSLRQGINTDTQYF. The CDR3, as DNA: TGTGCCAGCAGCTTAAGACAGGGAATCAACACAGATACGCAGTATTTT.

This clonotype was observed a few times. The chain carries TRBV10-3 and TRBJ1-2; a possible D gene is TRBD1 (5 bases). CDR1 is ENHRY, CDR2 SYGVKD, per germline. V was shortened by 0 bases and J by 4 bases, with 18 bases between the two germline ends. This CDR3 region has 17 residues. The CDR3 DNA is TGTGCCATCAGTGAGTCGACTTTTTCCAGGGAGATCTATGGCTACACCTTC. Amino acid sequence: CAISESTFSREIYGYTF.

This clonotype was seen a single time. The chain recombines TRBV4-1 with TRBJ2-7, with 7 bases identical to TRBD1. CDR3 length: 14 residues. Germline CDR1 reads MGHRA; CDR2 reads YSYEKL. Trimming removed 1 base from V and 4 bases from J; junction bases left unmatched: 4. Here the CDR3 reads CASSQARGQYEQYF. The CDR3 DNA is TGCGCCAGCAGCCAAGCGAGGGGGCAGTACGAGCAGTACTTC.

The rearrangement joins TRBV12-5 to TRBJ1-1, with D unclear. The CDR3 spans 13 residues. Germline V gene sequence: CDR1 LGHNT, CDR2 FRNRAP. With 5 bases removed from V and 3 bases from J, the gap between germline ends came to 10 bases. The chain's CDR3 is CASGPGIYTEAFF. The CDR3 DNA is TGTGCTAGTGGTCCGGGGATCTACACTGAAGCTTTCTTT.

The sample holds a few counts of this clonotype. The genes are TRBV9 and TRBJ1-5; TRBD1 might be the D (5 bases). The CDR3 sequence is 15 residues long. V lost 5 bases and J lost 3, with 15 bases in between. Germline V gene lookup returns CDR1 SGDLS and CDR2 YYNGEE. The CDR3: CASSPSQGLNQPQHF. The CDR3 DNA is TGTGCCAGCAGTCCCTCCCAGGGCCTCAATCAGCCCCAGCATTTT.